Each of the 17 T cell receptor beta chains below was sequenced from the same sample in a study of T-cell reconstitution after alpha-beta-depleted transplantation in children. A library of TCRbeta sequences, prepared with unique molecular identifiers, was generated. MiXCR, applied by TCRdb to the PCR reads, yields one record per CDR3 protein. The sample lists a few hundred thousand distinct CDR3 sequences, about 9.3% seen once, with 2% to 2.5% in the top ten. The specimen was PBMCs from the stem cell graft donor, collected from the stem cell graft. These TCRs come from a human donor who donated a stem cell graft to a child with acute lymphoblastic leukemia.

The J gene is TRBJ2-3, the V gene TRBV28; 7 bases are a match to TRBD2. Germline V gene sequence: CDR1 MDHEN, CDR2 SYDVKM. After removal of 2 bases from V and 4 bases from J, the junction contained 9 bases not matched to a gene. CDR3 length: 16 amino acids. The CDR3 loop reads CASSLPAGARSDTQYF. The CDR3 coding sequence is TGTGCCAGCAGTTTACCGGCGGGAGCTCGCTCAGATACGCAGTATTTT.

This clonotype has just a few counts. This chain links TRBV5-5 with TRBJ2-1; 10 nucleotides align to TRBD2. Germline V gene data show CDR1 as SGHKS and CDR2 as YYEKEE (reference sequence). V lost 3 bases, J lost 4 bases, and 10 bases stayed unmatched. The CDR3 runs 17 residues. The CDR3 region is CASSSQILAGIYNEQFF. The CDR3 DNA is TGTGCCAGCAGCTCGCAGATACTAGCGGGAATTTACAATGAGCAGTTCTTC. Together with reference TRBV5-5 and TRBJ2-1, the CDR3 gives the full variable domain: DAGVTQSPTHLIKTRGQQVTLRCSPISGHKSVSWYQQVLGQGPQFIFQYYEKEERGRGNFPDRFSARQFPNYSSELNVNALLLGDSALYLCASSSQILAGIYNEQFFGPGTRLTVL.

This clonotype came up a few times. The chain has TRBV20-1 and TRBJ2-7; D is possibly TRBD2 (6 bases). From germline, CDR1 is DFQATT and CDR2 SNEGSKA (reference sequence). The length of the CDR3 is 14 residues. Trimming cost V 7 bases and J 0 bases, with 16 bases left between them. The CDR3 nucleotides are TGCAGTGTCCCGGAGGGCCCTAGCTCCTACGAGCAGTACTTC. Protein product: CSVPEGPSSYEQYF.

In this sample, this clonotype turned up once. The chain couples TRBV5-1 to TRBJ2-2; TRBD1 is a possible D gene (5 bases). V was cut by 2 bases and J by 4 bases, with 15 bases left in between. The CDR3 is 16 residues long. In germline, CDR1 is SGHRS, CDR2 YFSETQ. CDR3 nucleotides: TGCGCCAGCAGCTTCCAACCCCAGGGTGGCACCGGGGAGCTGTTTTTT. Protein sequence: CASSFQPQGGTGELFF.

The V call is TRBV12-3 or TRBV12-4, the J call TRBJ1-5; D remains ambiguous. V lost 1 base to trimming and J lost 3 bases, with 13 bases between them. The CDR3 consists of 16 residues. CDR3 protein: CASSLVDWDPNQPQHF. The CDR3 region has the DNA TGTGCCAGCAGTTTAGTAGATTGGGATCCCAATCAGCCCCAGCATTTT.

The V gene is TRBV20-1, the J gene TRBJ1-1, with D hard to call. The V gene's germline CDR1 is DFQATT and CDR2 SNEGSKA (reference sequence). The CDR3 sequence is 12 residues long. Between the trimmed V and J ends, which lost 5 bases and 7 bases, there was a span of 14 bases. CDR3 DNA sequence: TGCAGTGCTGGTTTCGGTGTTGTTGAAGCTTTCTTT. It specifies CSAGFGVVEAFF.

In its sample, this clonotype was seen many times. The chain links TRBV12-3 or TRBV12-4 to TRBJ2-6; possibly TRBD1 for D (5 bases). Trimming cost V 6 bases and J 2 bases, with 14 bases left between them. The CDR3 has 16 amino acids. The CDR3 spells CASRFGAVTGANVLTF. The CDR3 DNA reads TGTGCCAGCAGATTTGGGGCAGTCACTGGGGCCAACGTCCTGACTTTC.

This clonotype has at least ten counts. The CDR3 DNA is TGCGCCAGCAGCTTCTACCCTACGGGAGGAGCAGATACGCAGTATTTT. Translation gives CASSFYPTGGADTQYF. The V call is TRBV5-1, the J call TRBJ2-3; TRBD2 matches 7 bases. This CDR3 is 16 amino acids long. V gave up 2 bases and J gave up 4 bases; unmatched junction bases: 10. CDR1 and CDR2 from the germline V gene are SGHRS and YFSETQ.

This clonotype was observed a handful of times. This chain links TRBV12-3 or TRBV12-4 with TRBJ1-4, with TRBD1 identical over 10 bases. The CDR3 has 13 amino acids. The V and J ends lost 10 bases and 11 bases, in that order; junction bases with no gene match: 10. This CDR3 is CATRTGGVEKLFF. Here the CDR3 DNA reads TGTGCCACGCGGACAGGGGGAGTCGAGAAACTGTTTTTT.

This CDR3 reads CASSSLGTATDTQYF. The CDR3 nucleotides read TGTGCCAGCAGCTCACTCGGGACTGCTACAGATACGCAGTATTTT. This sequence joins TRBV28 and TRBJ2-3; the D gene is possibly TRBD2 (6 bases). The CDR3 extends over 15 amino acids. Deletions cut 6 bases from V and 3 bases from J, with 16 bases between. The germline gives CDR1 MDHEN, CDR2 SYDVKM. Looking up the rest from reference TRBV28 and TRBJ2-3 gives the full variable domain: DVKVTQSSRYLVKRTGEKVFLECVQDMDHENMFWYRQDPGLGLRLIYFSYDVKMKEKGDIPEGYSVSREKKERFSLILESASTNQTSMYLCASSSLGTATDTQYFGPGTRLTVL.

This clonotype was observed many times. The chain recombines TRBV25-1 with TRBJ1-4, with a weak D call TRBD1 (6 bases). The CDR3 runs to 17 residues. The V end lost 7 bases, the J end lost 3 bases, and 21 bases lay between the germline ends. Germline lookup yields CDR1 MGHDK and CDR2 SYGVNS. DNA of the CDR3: TGTGCCAGCATGAGGGGGTCGGAGACATTGGCTAATGAAAAACTGTTTTTT. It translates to CASMRGSETLANEKLFF.

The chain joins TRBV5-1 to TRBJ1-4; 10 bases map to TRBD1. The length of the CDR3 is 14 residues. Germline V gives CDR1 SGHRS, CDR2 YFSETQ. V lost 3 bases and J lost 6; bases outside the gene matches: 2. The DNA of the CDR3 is TGCGCCAGCAGCTCGACAGGGGGCGATGAAAAACTGTTTTTT. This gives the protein CASSSTGGDEKLFF.

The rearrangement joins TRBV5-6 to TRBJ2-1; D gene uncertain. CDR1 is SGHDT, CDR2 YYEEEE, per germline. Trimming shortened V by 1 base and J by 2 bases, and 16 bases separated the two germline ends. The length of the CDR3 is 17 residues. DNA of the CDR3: TGTGCCAGCAGCTTGACCGCTGGCGCCCTGACCTACAATGAGCAGTTCTTC. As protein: CASSLTAGALTYNEQFF.

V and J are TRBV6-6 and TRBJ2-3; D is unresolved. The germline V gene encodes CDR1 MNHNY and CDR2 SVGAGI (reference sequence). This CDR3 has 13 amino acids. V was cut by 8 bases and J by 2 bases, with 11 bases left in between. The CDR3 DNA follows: TGTGCCAGCTCGATGGTCACCACAGATACGCAGTATTTT. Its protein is CASSMVTTDTQYF.

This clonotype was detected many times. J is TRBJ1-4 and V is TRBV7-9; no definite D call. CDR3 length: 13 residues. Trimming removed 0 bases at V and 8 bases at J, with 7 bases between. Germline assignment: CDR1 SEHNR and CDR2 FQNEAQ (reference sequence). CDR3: CASSLAGGEKLFF. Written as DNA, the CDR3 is TGTGCCAGCAGCTTAGCCGGAGGGGAAAAACTGTTTTTT.

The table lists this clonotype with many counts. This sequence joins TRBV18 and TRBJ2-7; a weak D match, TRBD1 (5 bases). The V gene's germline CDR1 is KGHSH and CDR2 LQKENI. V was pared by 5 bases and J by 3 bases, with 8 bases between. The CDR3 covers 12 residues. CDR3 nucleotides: TGTGCCAGCTCATCCAGGGTCTACGAGCAGTACTTC. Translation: CASSSRVYEQYF.

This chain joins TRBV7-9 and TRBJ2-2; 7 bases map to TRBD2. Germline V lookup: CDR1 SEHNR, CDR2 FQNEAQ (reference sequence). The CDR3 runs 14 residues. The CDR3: CGNERGPNTGELFF. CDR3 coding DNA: TGTGGAAATGAGCGGGGACCGAACACCGGGGAGCTGTTTTTT.